The entry below describes one T cell receptor beta chain. The target antigen is unknown. Quantitative 5'-RACE with molecular barcodes was used to make the TCR beta libraries. Each CDR3 protein is one row after TCRdb ran MiXCR on the 5' RACE reads. This table holds approximately 400,000 distinct CDR3 sequences, about 24% found once. The sample originates from a study of CD8 T cells in ankylosing spondylitis. Study-level results: With a CD8+ phenotype, disease-linked clones were relatively rare in peripheral blood. Within matched ankylosing spondylitis synovial fluid, disease-linked clones were reportedly significantly enriched. Made up of under 10 highly homologous variants, a TCR beta motif appeared characteristic of ankylosing spondylitis blood.

Looked up from germline, CDR1 is SGHRS and CDR2 is YFSETQ. The CDR3 loop spans 17 amino acids. The V and J ends lost 4 bases and 5 bases, in that order; junction bases with no gene match: 13. Sequences were obtained from blood, either unsorted or a sorted T cell fraction (not recorded which). This receptor was obtained from a male donor with ankylosing spondylitis. The chain is built from TRBV5-1 and TRBJ2-3, with 10 bases aligning to TRBD2. This chain's CDR3 is CASSVAPSGSSGDTQYF. The CDR3 DNA sequence: TGCGCCAGCAGCGTCGCCCCTAGCGGGAGCTCTGGAGATACGCAGTATTTT.